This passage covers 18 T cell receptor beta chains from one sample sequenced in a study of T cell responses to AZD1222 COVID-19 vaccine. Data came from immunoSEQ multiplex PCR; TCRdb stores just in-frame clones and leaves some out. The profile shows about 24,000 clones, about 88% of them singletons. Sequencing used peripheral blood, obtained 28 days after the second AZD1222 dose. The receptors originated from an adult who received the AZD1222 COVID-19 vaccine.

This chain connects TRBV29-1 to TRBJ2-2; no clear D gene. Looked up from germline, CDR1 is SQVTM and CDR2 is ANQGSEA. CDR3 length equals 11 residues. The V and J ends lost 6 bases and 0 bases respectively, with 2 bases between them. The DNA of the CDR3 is TGCAGCGTCTCGAACACCGGGGAGCTGTTTTTT. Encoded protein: CSVSNTGELFF.

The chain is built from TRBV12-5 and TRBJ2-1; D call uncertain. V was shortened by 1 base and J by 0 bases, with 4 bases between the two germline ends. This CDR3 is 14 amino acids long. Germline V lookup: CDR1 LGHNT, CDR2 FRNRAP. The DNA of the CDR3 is TGTGCTAGTGGTTTGGGGGGCTCCTACAATGAGCAGTTCTTC. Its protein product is CASGLGGSYNEQFF.

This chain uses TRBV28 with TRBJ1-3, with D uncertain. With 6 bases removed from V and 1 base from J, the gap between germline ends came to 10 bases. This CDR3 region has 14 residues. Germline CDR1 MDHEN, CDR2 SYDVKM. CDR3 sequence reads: CASSSGRSGNTIYF. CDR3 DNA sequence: TGTGCCAGCAGCTCGGGTCGGTCTGGAAACACCATATATTTT.

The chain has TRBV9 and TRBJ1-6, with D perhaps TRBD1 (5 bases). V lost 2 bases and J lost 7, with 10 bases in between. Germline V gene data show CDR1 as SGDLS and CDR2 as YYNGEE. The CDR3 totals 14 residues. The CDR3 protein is CASSVRGVNSPLHF. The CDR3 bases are TGTGCCAGCAGCGTCCGAGGGGTCAATTCACCCCTCCACTTT.

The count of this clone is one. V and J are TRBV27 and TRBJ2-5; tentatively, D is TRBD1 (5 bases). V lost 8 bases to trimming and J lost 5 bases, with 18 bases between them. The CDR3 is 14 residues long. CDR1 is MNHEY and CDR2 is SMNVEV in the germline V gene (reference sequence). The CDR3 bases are TGTGCCAGCGGGGCGGTTAGGGGCGCCGAGACCCAGTACTTC. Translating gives CASGAVRGAETQYF.

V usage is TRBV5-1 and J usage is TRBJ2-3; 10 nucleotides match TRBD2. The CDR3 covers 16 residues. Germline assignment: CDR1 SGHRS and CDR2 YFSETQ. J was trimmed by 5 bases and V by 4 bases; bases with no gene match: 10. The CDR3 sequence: CASSPRPPSGGDTQYF. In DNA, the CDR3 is TGCGCCAGCAGCCCACGCCCTCCTAGCGGGGGAGATACGCAGTATTTT.

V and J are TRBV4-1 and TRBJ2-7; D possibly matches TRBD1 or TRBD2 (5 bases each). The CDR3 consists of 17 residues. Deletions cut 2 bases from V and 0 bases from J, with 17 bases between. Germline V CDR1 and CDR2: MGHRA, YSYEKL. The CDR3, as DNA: TGCGCCAGCAGCCAATTCTTGGGGGTCGTTAGCTCCTACGAGCAGTACTTC. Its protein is CASSQFLGVVSSYEQYF.

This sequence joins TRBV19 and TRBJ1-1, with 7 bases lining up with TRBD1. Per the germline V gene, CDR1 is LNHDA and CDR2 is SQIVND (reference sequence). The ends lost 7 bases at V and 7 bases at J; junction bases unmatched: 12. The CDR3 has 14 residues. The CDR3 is CASNPPGQRNEAFF. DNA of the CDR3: TGTGCCAGTAACCCTCCGGGACAGAGAAATGAAGCTTTCTTT.

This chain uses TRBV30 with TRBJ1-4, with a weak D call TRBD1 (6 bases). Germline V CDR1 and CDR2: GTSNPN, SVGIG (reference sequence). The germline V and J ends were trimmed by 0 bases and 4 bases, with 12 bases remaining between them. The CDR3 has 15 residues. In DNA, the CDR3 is TGTGCCTGGAGTGTAAGGGGCAGGGGTAATGAAAAACTGTTTTTT. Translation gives CAWSVRGRGNEKLFF.

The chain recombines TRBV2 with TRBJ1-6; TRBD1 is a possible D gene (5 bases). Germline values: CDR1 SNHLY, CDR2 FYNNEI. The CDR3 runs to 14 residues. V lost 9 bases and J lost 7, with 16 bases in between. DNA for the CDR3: TGTGCCAGTCAGGACCGGGGCTACAATTCACCCCTCCACTTT. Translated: CASQDRGYNSPLHF.

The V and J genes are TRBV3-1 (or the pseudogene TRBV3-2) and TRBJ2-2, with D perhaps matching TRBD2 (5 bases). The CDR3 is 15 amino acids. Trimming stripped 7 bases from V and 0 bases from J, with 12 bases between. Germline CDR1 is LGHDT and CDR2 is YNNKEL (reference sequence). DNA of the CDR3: TGTGCCAGCACCAGGACGGAGGCGAACACCGGGGAGCTGTTTTTT. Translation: CASTRTEANTGELFF.

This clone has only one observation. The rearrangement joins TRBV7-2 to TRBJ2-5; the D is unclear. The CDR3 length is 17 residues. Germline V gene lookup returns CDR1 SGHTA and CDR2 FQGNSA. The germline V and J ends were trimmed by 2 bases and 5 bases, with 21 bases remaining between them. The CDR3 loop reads CASSLLPSIDFGETQYF. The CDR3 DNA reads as TGTGCCAGCAGCTTACTGCCGTCGATTGACTTTGGGGAGACCCAGTACTTC.

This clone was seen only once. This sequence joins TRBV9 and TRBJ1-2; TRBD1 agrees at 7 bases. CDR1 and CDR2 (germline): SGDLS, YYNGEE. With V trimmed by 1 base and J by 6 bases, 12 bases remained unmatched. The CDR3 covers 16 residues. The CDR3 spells CASSVLEMTGHHGYTF. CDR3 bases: TGTGCCAGCAGCGTACTCGAAATGACAGGGCATCATGGCTACACCTTC.

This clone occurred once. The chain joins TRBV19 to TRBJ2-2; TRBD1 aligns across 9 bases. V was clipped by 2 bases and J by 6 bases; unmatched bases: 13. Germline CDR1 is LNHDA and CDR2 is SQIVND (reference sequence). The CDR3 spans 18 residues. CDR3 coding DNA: TGTGCCAGTAGTATAAAGGGACAGGGATTCGACACCGCCGGGGAGCTGTTTTTT. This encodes CASSIKGQGFDTAGELFF.

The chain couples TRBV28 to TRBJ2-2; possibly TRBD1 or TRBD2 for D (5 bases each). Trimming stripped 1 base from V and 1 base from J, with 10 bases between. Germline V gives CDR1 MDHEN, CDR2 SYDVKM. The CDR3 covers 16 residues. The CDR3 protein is CASSLSGTVNTGELFF. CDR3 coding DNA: TGTGCCAGCAGTTTATCAGGGACCGTGAACACCGGGGAGCTGTTTTTT. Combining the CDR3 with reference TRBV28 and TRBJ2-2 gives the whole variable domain DVKVTQSSRYLVKRTGEKVFLECVQDMDHENMFWYRQDPGLGLRLIYFSYDVKMKEKGDIPEGYSVSREKKERFSLILESASTNQTSMYLCASSLSGTVNTGELFFGEGSRLTVL.

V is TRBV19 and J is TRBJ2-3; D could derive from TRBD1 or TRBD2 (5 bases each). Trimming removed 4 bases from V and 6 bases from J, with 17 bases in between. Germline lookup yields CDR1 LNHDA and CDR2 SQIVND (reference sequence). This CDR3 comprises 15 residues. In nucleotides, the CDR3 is TGTGCCAGTAGTAACTTGGGGCTAGCAGGCGATACGCAGTATTTT. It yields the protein CASSNLGLAGDTQYF. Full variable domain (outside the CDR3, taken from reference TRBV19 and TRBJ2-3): DGGITQSPKYLFRKEGQNVTLSCEQNLNHDAMYWYRQDPGQGLRLIYYSQIVNDFQKGDIAEGYSVSREKKESFPLTVTSAQKNPTAFYLCASSNLGLAGDTQYFGPGTRLTVL.

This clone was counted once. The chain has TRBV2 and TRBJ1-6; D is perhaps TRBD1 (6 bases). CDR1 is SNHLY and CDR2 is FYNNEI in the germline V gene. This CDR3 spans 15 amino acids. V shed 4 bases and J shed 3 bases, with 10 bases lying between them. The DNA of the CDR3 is TGTGCCAGCAGTGGACAGGCTATCTATAATTCACCCCTCCACTTT. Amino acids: CASSGQAIYNSPLHF.

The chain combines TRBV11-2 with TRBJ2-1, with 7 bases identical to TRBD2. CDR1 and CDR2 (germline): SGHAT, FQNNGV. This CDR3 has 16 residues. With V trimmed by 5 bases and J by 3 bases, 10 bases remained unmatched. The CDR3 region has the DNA TGTGCCAGCAGCGATACTAGCGCGGGAAACTACAATGAGCAGTTCTTC. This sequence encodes CASSDTSAGNYNEQFF. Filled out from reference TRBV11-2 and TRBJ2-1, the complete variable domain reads EAGVAQSPRYKIIEKRQSVAFWCNPISGHATLYWYQQILGQGPKLLIQFQNNGVVDDSQLPKDRFSAERLKGVDSTLKIQPAKLEDSAVYLCASSDTSAGNYNEQFFGPGTRLTVL.